One T cell receptor beta chain is described in this entry. Its cognate antigen is unknown. The data originate from a study of cytomegalovirus exposure and HLA in healthy donors. Study-wide results and limits: A highly shared variant cluster was judged a likely technical artifact. One variant, a missense change in DCLRE1C, was linked in a later analysis to TCR beta V- and J-gene trimming.

Primers for the PCR totalled 60 Vbeta and 13 Jbeta. The table came from immunoSEQ multiplex PCR; TCRdb's copy has only in-frame clones and leaves some out. The table shows about 240,000 clones, with 81% occurring only once. The CDR3 length is 15 residues. From germline, CDR1 is MNHEY and CDR2 SVGAGI. V gave up 6 bases and J gave up 7 bases; unmatched junction bases: 6. The TCR was taken from a woman aged 55-75 years in good health and CMV-seropositive. J is TRBJ1-6 and V is TRBV6-5; 10 bases are shared with TRBD1. The sequenced material came from PBMCs. This CDR3 is CASRPDRGNNSPLHF. In nucleotides, the CDR3 is TGTGCCAGCAGGCCGGACAGGGGGAACAATTCACCCCTCCACTTT.